The 25 T cell receptor beta chains below were found in one sample sequenced in a study of beta chain features in type 1 diabetes (dated by TCRdb to 2016 to 2018). Preparation of the library involved the immunoSEQ multiplex PCR assay. The entire amount of isolated RNA was reverse transcribed using the High Capacity cDNA Reverse Transcription Kit, so the sequenced TCRB transcripts were expressed ones. TCRdb mirrors the immuneACCESS table, restricted to in-frame sequences. Some clones are absent from its copies; in checked studies, under half trace to an unresolved V gene, and the reason for the others is unknown. The sample yields almost 350,000 clones; about 20% were counted once. The ten largest clones take up around 0.04% of the sample. Sequencing input: naive CD4+ T cells from blood. Interpreted using the paper, the cell subset or site label stands for: true naive CD4+ T cells. The receptors derive from a woman aged 18-29 years in good health.

This chain links TRBV9 with TRBJ2-1, with a possible D match to TRBD2 (5 bases). The germline CDR1 and CDR2 sequences are SGDLS and YYNGEE. This CDR3 comprises 16 residues. V lost 0 bases to trimming and J lost 4 bases, with 14 bases between them. The CDR3 protein is CASSVGRVEVYNEQFF. Here the CDR3 DNA reads TGTGCCAGCAGCGTAGGTAGGGTGGAGGTTTACAATGAGCAGTTCTTC.

The chain employs TRBV6-5 and TRBJ2-7; 10 nucleotides agree with TRBD2. The CDR3 length is 15 residues. Germline CDR1 is MNHEY and CDR2 is SVGAGI. The ends lost 7 bases at V and 4 bases at J; junction bases unmatched: 10. The CDR3 sequence is CASNSWASGRYEQYF. For the CDR3, the DNA is TGTGCCAGCAACTCTTGGGCTAGCGGGAGATACGAGCAGTACTTC.

The table lists this clone with a few counts. Other DNA sequences in this specimen translate into the identical CDR3. This chain uses TRBV20-1 with TRBJ1-2; D call uncertain. This CDR3 is 11 amino acids long. Germline V gene lookup returns CDR1 DFQATT and CDR2 SNEGSKA (reference sequence). V lost 3 bases, J lost 4 bases, and 6 bases lay in between. This CDR3 is CSARRIYGYTF. The CDR3 DNA is TGCAGTGCTAGGAGGATCTATGGCTACACCTTC.

The table lists this clone with a few counts. The chain links TRBV21-1 to TRBJ2-1; TRBD2 reflects the table's D call only, with no check against the DNA. TRBV21-1 is termed a pseudogene. The CDR3 loop spans 20 amino acids. The CDR3 reads CASSAGKSRLSGSLENEQFF. The CDR3 nucleotides read TGTGCCAGCAGCGCAGGAAAAAGTAGACTTAGCGGGAGTCTAGAGAATGAGCAGTTCTTC.

The rearrangement links TRBV7-8 to TRBJ2-7, with TRBD1 matching 8 bases. V dropped 4 bases and J dropped 5; count of bases not matched to a gene: 7. The CDR3 contains 14 residues. CDR1 and CDR2 (germline): SGHVS, FQNEAQ. The CDR3 DNA reads as TGTGCCAGCAGCTCCTGGACAGGGTACCACGAGCAGTACTTC. This gives the protein CASSSWTGYHEQYF. The entire variable domain, with the rest obtained from reference TRBV7-8 and TRBJ2-7, is as follows: GAGVSQSPRYKVAKRGQDVALRCDPISGHVSLFWYQQALGQGPEFLTYFQNEAQLDKSGLPSDRFFAERPEGSVSTLKIQRTQQEDSAVYLCASSSWTGYHEQYFGPGTRLTVT.

The rearrangement joins TRBV28 to TRBJ1-4; D call uncertain. The CDR3 is 15 amino acids. Trimming removed 5 bases at V and 3 bases at J, with 13 bases between. The germline V gene has CDR1 MDHEN and CDR2 SYDVKM. CDR3 DNA: TGTGCCAGCAGTCCCCCCCGGGGTTCTAATGAAAAACTGTTTTTT. As protein: CASSPPRGSNEKLFF.

The rearrangement uses TRBV5-6 and TRBJ1-1; no clear D gene. The CDR3 has 12 residues. Germline values: CDR1 SGHDT, CDR2 YYEEEE. The ends were cut back, 4 bases at V and 7 bases at J, with 11 bases in the middle. In DNA, the CDR3 is TGTGCCAGCAGCCTTAGCCTGGTTGAAGCTTTCTTT. Its translation is CASSLSLVEAFF.

V is TRBV7-2 and J is TRBJ1-1; D is uncertain. Trimming left V 3 bases short and J 0 bases short, with 5 bases between. Per the germline V gene, CDR1 is SGHTA and CDR2 is FQGNSA. CDR3 length equals 13 residues. The CDR3 sequence is CASSFHLNTEAFF. The DNA of the CDR3 is TGTGCCAGCAGCTTCCATCTGAACACTGAAGCTTTCTTT.

In this sample, this clone turned up a few times. V gene TRBV5-4 combines with J gene TRBJ2-1, with D possibly being TRBD2 (6 bases). This CDR3 is 16 amino acids long. The V end was cut by 0 bases, the J end by 9 bases, with 19 bases between. In germline, CDR1 is SGHNT, CDR2 YYREEE (reference sequence). CDR3 amino acids: CASSLGGASASVEQFF. The CDR3 DNA reads as TGTGCCAGCAGCTTGGGTGGGGCTAGCGCTTCGGTTGAGCAGTTCTTC.

In its sample, this clone was seen a few times. The chain recombines TRBV19 with TRBJ2-1; D is possibly TRBD2 (5 bases). The CDR3 is made up of 13 amino acids. V was shortened by 9 bases and J by 5 bases, with 14 bases between the two germline ends. In germline, CDR1 is LNHDA, CDR2 SQIVND (reference sequence). CDR3 sequence: CARKSGTDNEQFF. CDR3 in DNA: TGTGCCAGAAAGAGCGGAACTGACAATGAGCAGTTCTTC.

This clone was seen a handful of times. V usage is TRBV5-1 and J usage is TRBJ2-1; D may be TRBD2 (5 bases). CDR1 and CDR2 (germline): SGHRS, YFSETQ. The CDR3 has 15 residues. V lost 1 base to trimming and J lost 3 bases, with 11 bases between them. The CDR3 DNA sequence: TGCGCCAGCAGCTTGACCGCCAGCGGCTACAATGAGCAGTTCTTC. Translated: CASSLTASGYNEQFF.

This clone was seen once. In DNA, the CDR3 is TGTGCCAGCAGCTCAGAGACCGGGTTCTATGGCTACACCTTC. It encodes CASSSETGFYGYTF. The chain has TRBV7-9 and TRBJ1-2; D is unresolved. The CDR3 sequence is 14 residues long. V was shortened by 4 bases and J by 4 bases, with 13 bases between the two germline ends. Germline CDR1 reads SEHNR; CDR2 reads FQNEAQ (reference sequence).

This sequence joins TRBV30 and TRBJ2-5, with 9 bases that match TRBD1. V was clipped by 3 bases and J by 5 bases; unmatched bases: 7. CDR3 length equals 14 residues. CDR1 is GTSNPN, CDR2 SVGIG, per germline (reference sequence). For the CDR3, the DNA is TGTGCCTGGAGGGGACAGGGCCCAGGGGAGACCCAGTACTTC. This gives the protein CAWRGQGPGETQYF.

This clone was seen a few times. J is TRBJ2-1 and V is TRBV5-1; 9 nucleotides line up with TRBD1. CDR1 and CDR2 from the germline V gene are SGHRS and YFSETQ. CDR3 length equals 15 residues. After removal of 6 bases from V and 5 bases from J, the junction contained 9 bases not matched to a gene. The CDR3 is CASIPGTGFHNEQFF. The CDR3 bases are TGCGCCAGCATCCCCGGGACAGGGTTCCACAATGAGCAGTTCTTC.

The genes are TRBV9 and TRBJ1-1, with D tentatively TRBD1 (5 bases). V lost 0 bases and J lost 1, with 10 bases in between. The CDR3 is 15 residues long. The germline V gene encodes CDR1 SGDLS and CDR2 YYNGEE. The CDR3 is CASSVDGAENTEAFF. CDR3 sequence (DNA): TGTGCCAGCAGCGTAGATGGGGCGGAGAACACTGAAGCTTTCTTT.

The gene calls are TRBV5-6 and TRBJ1-2; 10 bases align to TRBD1. Germline loops: CDR1 SGHDT, CDR2 YYEEEE. After removal of 3 bases from V and 4 bases from J, the junction contained 15 bases not matched to a gene. The CDR3 is 18 residues long. The CDR3 loop reads CASSSGPGQGRGIYGYTF. In DNA form, the CDR3 reads TGTGCCAGCAGCTCGGGACCGGGACAGGGGAGAGGCATCTATGGCTACACCTTC.

This clone has a handful of counts. CDR3 region: CASSLRSRTDNSPLHF. CDR3 sequence (DNA): TGTGCCAGCAGCCTTCGTTCTCGGACAGACAATTCACCCCTCCACTTT. The chain carries TRBV7-2 and TRBJ1-6; TRBD1 might be the D (6 bases). The length of the CDR3 is 16 residues. Trimming pared 5 bases from V and 7 bases from J, leaving 18 bases between. In germline, CDR1 is SGHTA, CDR2 FQGNSA.

This clone came up a few times. The J gene is TRBJ2-1, the V gene TRBV7-9, with 7 bases matching TRBD1. The CDR3 is 15 amino acids. With V trimmed by 5 bases and J by 5 bases, 9 bases remained unmatched. Per the germline V gene, CDR1 is SEHNR and CDR2 is FQNEAQ (reference sequence). The DNA for the CDR3 is TGTGCCAGCAGCCCACCCGGGACAGCTAACAATGAGCAGTTCTTC. Amino acid sequence: CASSPPGTANNEQFF. Full variable domain (remainder filled in from reference TRBV7-9 and TRBJ2-1): DTGVSQNPRHKITKRGQNVTFRCDPISEHNRLYWYRQTLGQGPEFLTYFQNEAQLEKSRLLSDRFSAERPKGSFSTLEIQRTEQGDSAMYLCASSPPGTANNEQFFGPGTRLTVL.

This chain links TRBV18 with TRBJ2-4, with TRBD2 as a possible D gene (6 bases). Germline-derived CDR1 and CDR2 are KGHSH and LQKENI. This CDR3 comprises 14 residues. The V gene lost 0 bases and the J gene lost 8 bases, with 11 bases spanning the gap. This CDR3 is CASSPPAGRDIQYF. DNA of the CDR3: TGTGCCAGCTCACCACCTGCGGGACGGGACATTCAGTACTTC.

This clone was counted only a few times. Other DNA sequences in the same sample also yield this CDR3. The gene calls are TRBV2 and TRBJ1-1; 7 bases are shared with TRBD1. Germline loops: CDR1 SNHLY, CDR2 FYNNEI. The CDR3 sequence is 13 residues long. V lost 5 bases to trimming and J lost 1 base; unmatched junction nucleotides: 1. The CDR3 sequence is CASSRQGNTEAFF. As DNA, the CDR3 is TGTGCCAGCAGTAGACAGGGGAACACTGAAGCTTTCTTT. Based on the CDR3 plus reference TRBV2 and TRBJ1-1, the full variable domain is EPEVTQTPSHQVTQMGQEVILRCVPISNHLYFYWYRQILGQKVEFLVSFYNNEISEKSEIFDDQFSVERPDGSNFTLKIRSTKLEDSAMYFCASSRQGNTEAFFGQGTRLTVV.

The chain is built from TRBV5-1 and TRBJ1-1; D is undetermined. Per germline, CDR1 SGHRS and CDR2 YFSETQ. V lost 4 bases, J lost 4 bases, and 14 bases lay in between. The CDR3 totals 14 residues. CDR3 sequence: CASSGGSRGTEAFF. The DNA for the CDR3 is TGCGCCAGCAGCGGAGGGTCCCGAGGCACTGAAGCTTTCTTT.

The J gene is TRBJ2-5, the V gene TRBV5-1; TRBD1 might be the D (6 bases). This CDR3 is built from 14 residues. Germline V lookup: CDR1 SGHRS, CDR2 YFSETQ. V was shortened by 4 bases and J by 2 bases, with 12 bases between the two germline ends. DNA for the CDR3: TGCGCCAGCAGCGTTACAGGGAATCAAGAGACCCAGTACTTC. This encodes CASSVTGNQETQYF.

The rearrangement joins TRBV5-1 to TRBJ2-5, with 16 bases lining up with TRBD2. Germline trimming cut 3 bases from V and 4 bases from J; bases unmatched to any gene: 6. The CDR3 contains 17 residues. Germline V CDR1 and CDR2: SGHRS, YFSETQ. CDR3 amino acids: CASSSGTSGGARETQYF. The DNA for the CDR3 is TGCGCCAGCAGCTCCGGGACTAGCGGGGGGGCACGAGAGACCCAGTACTTC.

This clone appeared a few times. The chain employs TRBV15 and TRBJ2-5, with a tentative D call TRBD2 (5 bases). Trimming took 5 bases from V and 4 from J, leaving 8 bases between them. The CDR3 is 12 amino acids. CDR1 is LNHNV and CDR2 is YYDKDF in the germline V gene (reference sequence). The CDR3 region has the DNA TGTGCCACCAGCGAGGGTCGAGAGACCCAGTACTTC. Protein product: CATSEGRETQYF. The variable domain in full, completed from reference TRBV15 and TRBJ2-5, reads DAMVIQNPRYQVTQFGKPVTLSCSQTLNHNVMYWYQQKSSQAPKLLFHYYDKDFNNEADTPDNFQSRRPNTSFCFLDIRSPGLGDTAMYLCATSEGRETQYFGPGTRLLVL.

This clone has just a few counts. The CDR3 loop is CASSRGQGESEKLFF. In DNA, the CDR3 is TGCGCCAGCAGCCGGGGACAGGGGGAGAGTGAAAAACTGTTTTTT. The chain employs TRBV4-1 and TRBJ1-4; 11 bases map to TRBD1. The germline CDR1 and CDR2 sequences are MGHRA and YSYEKL. J was trimmed by 7 bases and V by 4 bases; bases with no gene match: 5. This CDR3 has 15 amino acids.